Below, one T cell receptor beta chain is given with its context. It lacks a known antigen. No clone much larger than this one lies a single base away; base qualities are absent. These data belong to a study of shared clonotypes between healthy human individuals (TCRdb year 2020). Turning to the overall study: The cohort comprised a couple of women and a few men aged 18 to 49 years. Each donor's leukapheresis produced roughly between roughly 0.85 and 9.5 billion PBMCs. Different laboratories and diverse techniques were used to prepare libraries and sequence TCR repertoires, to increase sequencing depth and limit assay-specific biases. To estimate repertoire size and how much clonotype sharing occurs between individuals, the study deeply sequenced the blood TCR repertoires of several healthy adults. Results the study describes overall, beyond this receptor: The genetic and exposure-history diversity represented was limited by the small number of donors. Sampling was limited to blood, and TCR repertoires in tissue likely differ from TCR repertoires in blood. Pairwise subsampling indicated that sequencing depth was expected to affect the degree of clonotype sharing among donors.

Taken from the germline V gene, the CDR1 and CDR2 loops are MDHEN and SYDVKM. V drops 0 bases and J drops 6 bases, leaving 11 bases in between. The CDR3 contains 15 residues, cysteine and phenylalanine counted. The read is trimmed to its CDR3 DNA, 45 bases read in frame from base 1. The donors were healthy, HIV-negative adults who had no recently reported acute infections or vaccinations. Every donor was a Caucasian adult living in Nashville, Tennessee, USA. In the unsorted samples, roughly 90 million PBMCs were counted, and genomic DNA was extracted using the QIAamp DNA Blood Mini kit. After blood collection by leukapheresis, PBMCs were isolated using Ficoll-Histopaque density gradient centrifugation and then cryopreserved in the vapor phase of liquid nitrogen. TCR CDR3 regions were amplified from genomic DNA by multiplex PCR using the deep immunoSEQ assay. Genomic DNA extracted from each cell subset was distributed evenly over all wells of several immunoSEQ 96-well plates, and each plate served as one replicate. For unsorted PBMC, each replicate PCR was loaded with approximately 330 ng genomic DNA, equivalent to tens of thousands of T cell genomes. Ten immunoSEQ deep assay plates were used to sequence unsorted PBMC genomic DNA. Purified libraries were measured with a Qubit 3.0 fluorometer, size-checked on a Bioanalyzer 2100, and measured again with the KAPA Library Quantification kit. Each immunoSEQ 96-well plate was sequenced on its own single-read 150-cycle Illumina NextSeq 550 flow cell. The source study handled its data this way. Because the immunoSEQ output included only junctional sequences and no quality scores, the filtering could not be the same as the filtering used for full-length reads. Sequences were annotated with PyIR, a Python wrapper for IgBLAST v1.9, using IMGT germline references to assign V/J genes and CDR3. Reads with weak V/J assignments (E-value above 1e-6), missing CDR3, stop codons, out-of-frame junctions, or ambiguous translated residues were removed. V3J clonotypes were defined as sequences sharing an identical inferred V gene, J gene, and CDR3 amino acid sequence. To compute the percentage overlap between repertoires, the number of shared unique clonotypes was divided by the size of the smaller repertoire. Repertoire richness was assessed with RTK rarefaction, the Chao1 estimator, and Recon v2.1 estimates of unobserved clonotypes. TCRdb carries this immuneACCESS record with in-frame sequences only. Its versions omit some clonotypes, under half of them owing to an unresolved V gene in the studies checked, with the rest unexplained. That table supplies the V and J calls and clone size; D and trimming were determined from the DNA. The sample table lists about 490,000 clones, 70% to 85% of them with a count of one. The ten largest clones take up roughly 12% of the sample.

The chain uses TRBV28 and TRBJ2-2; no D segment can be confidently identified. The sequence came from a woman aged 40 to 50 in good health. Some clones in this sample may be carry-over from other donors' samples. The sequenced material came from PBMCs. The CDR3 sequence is CASSLWFERPGELFF. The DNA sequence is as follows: TGTGCCAGCAGTTTATGGTTTGAGCGACCCGGGGAGCTGTTTTTT.